This entry is about one T cell receptor beta chain. Exposed enrollees encountered a COVID-19 case at some point within 2 weeks before study entry. This entry comes from a study of blood T cell repertoires in COVID-19. About the research overall: There were acute and convalescent COVID-19 samples, and they came from the United States, Italy and Spain.

TCRdb keeps only in-frame clones here, not all; method: immunoSEQ multiplex PCR. The table includes around 220,000 clones, about 90% detected once. The CDR3 contains 14 residues. In germline, CDR1 is SGHDN, CDR2 FVKESK. Trimming left V 1 base short and J 7 bases short, with 8 bases between. Sample: PBMCs or T cells enriched from blood (not recorded which). V and J are TRBV14 and TRBJ1-6; D ambiguous. The receptor's source is a man between 25 and 39 years old who had been exposed to COVID-19. CDR3: CASSQVNRNSPLHF. The CDR3 DNA reads TGTGCCAGCAGCCAAGTTAACAGAAATTCACCCCTCCACTTT.